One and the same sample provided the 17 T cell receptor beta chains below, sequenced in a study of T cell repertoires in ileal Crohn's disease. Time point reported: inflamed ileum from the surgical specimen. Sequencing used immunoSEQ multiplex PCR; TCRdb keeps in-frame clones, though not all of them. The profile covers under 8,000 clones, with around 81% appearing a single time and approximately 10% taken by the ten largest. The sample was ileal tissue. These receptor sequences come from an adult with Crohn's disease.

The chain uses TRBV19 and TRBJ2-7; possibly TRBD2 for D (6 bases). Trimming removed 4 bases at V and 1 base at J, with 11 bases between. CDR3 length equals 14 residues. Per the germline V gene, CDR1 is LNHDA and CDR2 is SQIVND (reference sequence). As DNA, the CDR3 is TGTGCCAGTAGTAGGGGGGACGGTTCCTACGAGCAGTACTTC. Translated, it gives CASSRGDGSYEQYF.

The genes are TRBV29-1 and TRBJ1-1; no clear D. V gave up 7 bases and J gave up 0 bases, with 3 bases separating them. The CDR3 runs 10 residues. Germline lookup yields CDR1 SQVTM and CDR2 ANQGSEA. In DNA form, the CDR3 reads TGCAGCGGGATGAACACTGAAGCTTTCTTT. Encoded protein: CSGMNTEAFF.

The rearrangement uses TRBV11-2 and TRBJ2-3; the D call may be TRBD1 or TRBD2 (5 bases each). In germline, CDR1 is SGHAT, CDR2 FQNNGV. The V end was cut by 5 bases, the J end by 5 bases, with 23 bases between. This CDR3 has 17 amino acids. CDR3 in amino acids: CASSPTDDRGRGDTQYF. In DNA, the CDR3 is TGTGCCAGCAGCCCAACTGACGACCGGGGCCGCGGAGATACGCAGTATTTT.

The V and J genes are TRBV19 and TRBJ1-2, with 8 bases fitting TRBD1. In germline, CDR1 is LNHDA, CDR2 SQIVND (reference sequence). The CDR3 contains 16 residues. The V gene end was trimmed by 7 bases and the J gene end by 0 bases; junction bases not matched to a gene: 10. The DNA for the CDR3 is TGTGCCAGTAACGCGGACAGGGACCGTACTAACTATGGCTACACCTTC. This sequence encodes CASNADRDRTNYGYTF. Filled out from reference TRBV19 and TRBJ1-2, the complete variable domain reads DGGITQSPKYLFRKEGQNVTLSCEQNLNHDAMYWYRQDPGQGLRLIYYSQIVNDFQKGDIAEGYSVSREKKESFPLTVTSAQKNPTAFYLCASNADRDRTNYGYTFGSGTRLTVV.

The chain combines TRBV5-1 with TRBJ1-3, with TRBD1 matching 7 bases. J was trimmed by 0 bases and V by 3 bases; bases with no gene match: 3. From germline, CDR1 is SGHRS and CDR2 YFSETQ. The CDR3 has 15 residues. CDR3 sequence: CASSSGQISGNTIYF. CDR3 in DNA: TGCGCCAGCAGCTCGGGACAGATCTCTGGAAACACCATATATTTT. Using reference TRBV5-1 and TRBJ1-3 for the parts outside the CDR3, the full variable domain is KAGVTQTPRYLIKTRGQQVTLSCSPISGHRSVSWYQQTPGQGLQFLFEYFSETQRNKGNFPGRFSGRQFSNSRSEMNVSTLELGDSALYLCASSSGQISGNTIYFGEGSWLTVV.

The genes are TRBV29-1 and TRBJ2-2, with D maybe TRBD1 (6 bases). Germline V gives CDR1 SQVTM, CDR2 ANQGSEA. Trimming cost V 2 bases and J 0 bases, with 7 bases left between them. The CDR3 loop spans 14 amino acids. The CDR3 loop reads CSVENRANTGELFF. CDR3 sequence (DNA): TGCAGCGTTGAAAACAGGGCGAACACCGGGGAGCTGTTTTTT.

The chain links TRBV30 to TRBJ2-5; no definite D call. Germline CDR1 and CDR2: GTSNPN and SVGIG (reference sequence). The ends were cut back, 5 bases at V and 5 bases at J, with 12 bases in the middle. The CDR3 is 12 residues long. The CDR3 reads CAWASLGETQYF. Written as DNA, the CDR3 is TGTGCCTGGGCCAGCCTCGGTGAGACCCAGTACTTC.

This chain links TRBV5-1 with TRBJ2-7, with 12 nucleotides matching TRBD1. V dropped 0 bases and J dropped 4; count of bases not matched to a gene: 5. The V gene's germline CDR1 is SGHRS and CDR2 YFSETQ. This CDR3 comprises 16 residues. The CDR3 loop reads CASSLAGQGAGYEQYF. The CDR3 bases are TGCGCCAGCAGCTTGGCGGGACAGGGGGCTGGGTACGAGCAGTACTTC.

In nucleotides, the CDR3 is TGTGCCAGCAACCCAGCGGGGGGTAATGAGCAGTTCTTC. This gives the protein CASNPAGGNEQFF. This rearrangement joins TRBV28 to TRBJ2-1; 9 nucleotides agree with TRBD2. CDR1 MDHEN and CDR2 SYDVKM come from the germline V gene. The V and J ends lost 7 bases and 7 bases, in that order; junction bases with no gene match: 5. The CDR3 is 13 amino acids.

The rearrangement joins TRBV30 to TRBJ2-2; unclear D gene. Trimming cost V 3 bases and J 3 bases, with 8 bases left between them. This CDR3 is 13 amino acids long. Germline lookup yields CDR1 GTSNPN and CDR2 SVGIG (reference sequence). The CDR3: CAWRGYYTGELFF. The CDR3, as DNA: TGTGCCTGGAGGGGCTACTACACCGGGGAGCTGTTTTTT.

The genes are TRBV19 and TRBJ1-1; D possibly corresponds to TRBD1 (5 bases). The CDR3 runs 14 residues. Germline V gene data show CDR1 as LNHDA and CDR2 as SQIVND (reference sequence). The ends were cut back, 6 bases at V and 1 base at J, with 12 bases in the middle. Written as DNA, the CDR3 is TGTGCCAGTAGCTTTCGAACAGGGAACACTGAAGCTTTCTTT. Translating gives CASSFRTGNTEAFF. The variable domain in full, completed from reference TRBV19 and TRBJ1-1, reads DGGITQSPKYLFRKEGQNVTLSCEQNLNHDAMYWYRQDPGQGLRLIYYSQIVNDFQKGDIAEGYSVSREKKESFPLTVTSAQKNPTAFYLCASSFRTGNTEAFFGQGTRLTVV.

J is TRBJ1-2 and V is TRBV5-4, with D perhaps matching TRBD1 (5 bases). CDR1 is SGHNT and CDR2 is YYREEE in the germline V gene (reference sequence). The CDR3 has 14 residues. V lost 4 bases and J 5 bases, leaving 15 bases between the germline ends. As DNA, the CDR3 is TGTGCCAGCAGCAGGTCGGGGCAGCCTTATGGCTACACCTTC. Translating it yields CASSRSGQPYGYTF.

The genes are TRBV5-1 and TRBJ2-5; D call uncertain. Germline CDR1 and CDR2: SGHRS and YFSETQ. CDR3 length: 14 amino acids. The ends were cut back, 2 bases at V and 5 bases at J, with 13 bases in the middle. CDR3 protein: CASSFGSGMETQYF. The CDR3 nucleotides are TGCGCCAGCAGCTTCGGTAGTGGGATGGAGACCCAGTACTTC.

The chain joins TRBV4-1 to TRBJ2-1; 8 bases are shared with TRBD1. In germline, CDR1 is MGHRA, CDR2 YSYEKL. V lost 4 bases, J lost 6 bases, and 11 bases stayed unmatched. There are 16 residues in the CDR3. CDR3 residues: CASSRYPGQGGNEQFF. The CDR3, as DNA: TGCGCCAGCAGCCGCTACCCCGGACAGGGTGGCAATGAGCAGTTCTTC.

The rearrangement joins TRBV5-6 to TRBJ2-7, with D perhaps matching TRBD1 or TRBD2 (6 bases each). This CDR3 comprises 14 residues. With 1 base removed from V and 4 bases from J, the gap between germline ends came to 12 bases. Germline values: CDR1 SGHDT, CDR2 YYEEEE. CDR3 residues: CASSLLGGRYEQYF. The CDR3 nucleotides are TGTGCCAGCAGCTTGCTCGGGGGCAGGTACGAGCAGTACTTC.

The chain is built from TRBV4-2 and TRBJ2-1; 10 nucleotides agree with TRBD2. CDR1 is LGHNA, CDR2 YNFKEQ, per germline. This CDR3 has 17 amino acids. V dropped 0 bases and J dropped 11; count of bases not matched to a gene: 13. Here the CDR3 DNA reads TGTGCCAGCAGCCAAGAAGAGAGCGGGGGGGCCCTCATTCAGCAGTTCTTC. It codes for CASSQEESGGALIQQFF.

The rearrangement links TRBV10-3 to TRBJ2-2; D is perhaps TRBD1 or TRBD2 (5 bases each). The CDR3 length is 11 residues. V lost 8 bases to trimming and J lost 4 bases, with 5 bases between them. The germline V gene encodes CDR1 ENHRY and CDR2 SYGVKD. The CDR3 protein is CAIGGTGELFF. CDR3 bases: TGTGCCATCGGGGGCACCGGGGAGCTGTTTTTT.